This entry lists 17 T cell receptor beta chains sequenced from one sample in a study of cytomegalovirus exposure and HLA in healthy donors. Primers: 60 Vbeta forward and 13 Jbeta reverse. TCRdb's table, derived via immunoSEQ multiplex PCR, lists solely in-frame clones and lacks some. The sample lists around 190,000 clones, around four fifths occurring once. The sequenced material came from PBMCs. These receptors came from a man aged 35 to 55 in good health and CMV-seropositive.

The CDR3 sequence is CASSQGTRRAYEQYF. The CDR3 bases are TGTGCCAGCAGCCAAGGTACACGGAGGGCCTACGAGCAGTACTTC. The rearrangement uses TRBV14 and TRBJ2-7, with D possibly matching TRBD2 (6 bases). CDR3 length: 15 residues. The germline gives CDR1 SGHDN, CDR2 FVKESK. Trimming cost V 1 base and J 2 bases, with 12 bases left between them.

V is TRBV13 and J is TRBJ2-1, with 11 bases aligning to TRBD2. V trimming: 0 bases; J trimming: 7 bases; junction bases outside the gene matches: 2. The germline V gene encodes CDR1 PRHDT and CDR2 FYEKMQ (reference sequence). This CDR3 is 15 amino acids long. The CDR3 coding sequence is TGTGCCAGCAGCTTAGGTAGCGGGAGGGCGAATGAGCAGTTCTTC. Encoded protein: CASSLGSGRANEQFF.

The V call is TRBV11-2, the J call TRBJ1-2; possibly TRBD1 for D (5 bases). V shed 5 bases and J shed 4 bases, with 11 bases lying between them. The CDR3 is made up of 13 amino acids. CDR1 and CDR2 (germline): SGHAT, FQNNGV. As DNA, the CDR3 is TGTGCCAGCAGCGAGGACAATATCTATGGCTACACCTTC. Translated: CASSEDNIYGYTF. Looking up the rest from reference TRBV11-2 and TRBJ1-2 gives the full variable domain: EAGVAQSPRYKIIEKRQSVAFWCNPISGHATLYWYQQILGQGPKLLIQFQNNGVVDDSQLPKDRFSAERLKGVDSTLKIQPAKLEDSAVYLCASSEDNIYGYTFGSGTRLTVV.

The chain employs TRBV7-9 and TRBJ2-3, with a weak D call TRBD2 (5 bases). From germline, CDR1 is SEHNR and CDR2 FQNEAQ (reference sequence). V was cut by 1 base and J by 13 bases, with 9 bases left in between. CDR3 length: 11 amino acids. The CDR3 nucleotides read TGTGCCAGCAGCTTAGGGCGGGCTGAGTATTTT. Its translation: CASSLGRAEYF.

The V and J genes are TRBV28 and TRBJ2-7; TRBD2 agrees at 7 bases. The J segment lost 3 bases and the V segment lost 7 bases, leaving 9 bases of the junction unmatched. The CDR3 consists of 14 residues. CDR1 MDHEN and CDR2 SYDVKM come from the germline V gene. CDR3 sequence reads: CASIPQGGSYEQYF. The CDR3 DNA follows: TGTGCCAGCATACCCCAGGGAGGGAGCTACGAGCAGTACTTC.

V gene TRBV28 combines with J gene TRBJ2-6; the D gene is possibly TRBD2 (6 bases). Germline CDR1 MDHEN, CDR2 SYDVKM. The germline V and J ends were trimmed by 6 bases and 1 base, with 13 bases remaining between them. There are 16 residues in the CDR3. CDR3 nucleotides: TGTGCCAGCAGCACAATTGGGAGGTCTGGGGCCAACGTCCTGACTTTC. Translating gives CASSTIGRSGANVLTF.

V usage is TRBV7-9 and J usage is TRBJ2-2, with 16 bases identical to TRBD2. Losses at the gene ends were 6 bases for V and 0 bases for J; bases not matched to a gene: 7. The CDR3 contains 19 residues. The V gene's germline CDR1 is SEHNR and CDR2 FQNEAQ (reference sequence). The CDR3 coding sequence is TGTGCCAGCAGTCCCGGGACTAGCGGGAGGGCGACGAACACCGGGGAGCTGTTTTTT. It encodes CASSPGTSGRATNTGELFF.

The chain uses TRBV5-1 and TRBJ2-1; no clear D gene. Germline CDR1 SGHRS, CDR2 YFSETQ. V lost 2 bases and J 8 bases, leaving 17 bases between the germline ends. The CDR3 is 15 residues long. The CDR3 sequence: CASSFSPTLGDEQFF. DNA for the CDR3: TGCGCCAGCAGCTTTTCCCCGACCCTAGGAGATGAGCAGTTCTTC.

This rearrangement joins TRBV2 to TRBJ1-5; 9 nucleotides match TRBD1. Germline loops: CDR1 SNHLY, CDR2 FYNNEI. The trim removed 6 bases at V and 3 bases at J, leaving 3 bases unmatched. The CDR3 sequence is 14 residues long. Here the CDR3 reads CASRDRGNNQPQHF. The CDR3 DNA follows: TGTGCCAGCAGGGACAGGGGAAACAATCAGCCCCAGCATTTT.

A few counts support this clone. The chain uses TRBV2 and TRBJ2-5; tentative D call: TRBD1 (6 bases). This CDR3 contains 12 residues. In germline, CDR1 is SNHLY, CDR2 FYNNEI. The CDR3 is CATQGYQETQYF. The DNA of the CDR3 is TGTGCTACCCAGGGGTACCAAGAGACCCAGTACTTC. The variable domain in full, with the rest retrieved from reference TRBV2 and TRBJ2-5, is EPEVTQTPSHQVTQMGQEVILRCVPISNHLYFYWYRQILGQKVEFLVSFYNNEISEKSEIFDDQFSVERPDGSNFTLKIRSTKLEDSAMYFCATQGYQETQYFGPGTRLLVL.

The chain has TRBV28 and TRBJ2-7, with TRBD1 matching over 8 bases. CDR1 and CDR2 from the germline V gene are MDHEN and SYDVKM. The CDR3 contains 13 residues. V shed 6 bases, J shed 3 bases, and the junction held 4 bases outside the gene matches. CDR3 loop: CASRDRDLYEQYF. Here the CDR3 DNA reads TGTGCCAGCAGGGACAGGGATCTCTACGAGCAGTACTTC.

CDR3: CASTRDSGANVLTF. The CDR3 bases are TGCGCCAGCACAAGAGACTCTGGGGCCAACGTCCTGACTTTC. The chain uses TRBV5-1 and TRBJ2-6; D is unresolved. V was shortened by 6 bases and J by 0 bases, with 7 bases between the two germline ends. CDR3 size: 14 residues. In germline, CDR1 is SGHRS, CDR2 YFSETQ.

The V gene is TRBV10-2, the J gene TRBJ2-7; 11 bases are shared with TRBD2. The V segment lost 8 bases and the J segment 0 bases; nucleotides outside the gene matches: 9. The V gene's germline CDR1 is WSHSY and CDR2 SAAADI. The CDR3 sequence is 16 residues long. The CDR3 DNA sequence: TGCGCCAGCTCCCTCAGCACTAGCGGGAGCTCCTACGAGCAGTACTTC. Protein product: CASSLSTSGSSYEQYF.

This clone was seen a single time. The genes are TRBV7-9 and TRBJ2-5, with TRBD2 as a possible D gene (6 bases). The CDR3 has 17 amino acids. Germline V CDR1 and CDR2: SEHNR, FQNEAQ (reference sequence). The ends were cut back, 6 bases at V and 5 bases at J, with 25 bases in the middle. The CDR3 DNA reads TGTGCCAGCAGACCCAAGTTGGGGGGACCCCCCGGCGAGACCCAGTACTTC. Protein product: CASRPKLGGPPGETQYF. Filled out from reference TRBV7-9 and TRBJ2-5, the complete variable domain reads DTGVSQNPRHKITKRGQNVTFRCDPISEHNRLYWYRQTLGQGPEFLTYFQNEAQLEKSRLLSDRFSAERPKGSFSTLEIQRTEQGDSAMYLCASRPKLGGPPGETQYFGPGTRLLVL.

V is TRBV28 and J is TRBJ2-5, with a possible D match to TRBD2 (6 bases). The germline gives CDR1 MDHEN, CDR2 SYDVKM. This CDR3 contains 14 residues. V was trimmed by 7 bases and J by 2 bases, leaving 14 bases between them. The DNA of the CDR3 is TGTGCCAGCATCACAGGAGGGCTTCAAGAGACCCAGTACTTC. It specifies CASITGGLQETQYF.

V is TRBV11-2 and J is TRBJ1-2; D not resolved. The CDR3 extends over 11 amino acids. Germline values: CDR1 SGHAT, CDR2 FQNNGV. Trimming took off 5 bases at V and 8 bases at J, with 9 bases between the two ends. CDR3 in DNA: TGTGCCAGCAGCGGTGTCGGGGGCTACACCTTC. Protein sequence: CASSGVGGYTF.

The chain joins TRBV5-6 to TRBJ2-7; 10 nucleotides agree with TRBD1. Germline V gene lookup returns CDR1 SGHDT and CDR2 YYEEEE. There are 16 residues in the CDR3. Trimming cost V 0 bases and J 2 bases; bases outside gene matches: 5. Written as DNA, the CDR3 is TGTGCCAGCAGCTTGGAGGGGACAGGGGTTCCCTACGAGCAGTACTTC. It encodes CASSLEGTGVPYEQYF.